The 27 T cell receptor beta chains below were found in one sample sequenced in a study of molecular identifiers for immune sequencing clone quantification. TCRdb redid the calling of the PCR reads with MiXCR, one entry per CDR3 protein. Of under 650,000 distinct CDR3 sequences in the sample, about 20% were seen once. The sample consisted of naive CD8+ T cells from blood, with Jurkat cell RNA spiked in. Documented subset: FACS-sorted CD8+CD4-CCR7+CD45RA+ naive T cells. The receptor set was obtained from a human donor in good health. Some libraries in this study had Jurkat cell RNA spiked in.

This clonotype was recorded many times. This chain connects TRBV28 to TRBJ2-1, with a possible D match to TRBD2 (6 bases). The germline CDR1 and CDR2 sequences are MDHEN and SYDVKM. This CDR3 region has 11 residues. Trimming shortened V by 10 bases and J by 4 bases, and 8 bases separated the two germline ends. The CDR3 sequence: CATGLYNEQFF. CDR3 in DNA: TGTGCCACGGGACTGTACAATGAGCAGTTCTTC.

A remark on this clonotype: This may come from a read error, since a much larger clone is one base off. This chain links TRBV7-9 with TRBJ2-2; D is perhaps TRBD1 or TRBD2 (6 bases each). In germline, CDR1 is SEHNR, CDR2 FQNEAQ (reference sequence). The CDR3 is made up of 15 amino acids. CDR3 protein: CASSLTGGDTRELFF. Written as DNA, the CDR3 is TGTGCCAGCAGCCTCACAGGAGGGGACACCAGGGAGCTGTTTTTT.

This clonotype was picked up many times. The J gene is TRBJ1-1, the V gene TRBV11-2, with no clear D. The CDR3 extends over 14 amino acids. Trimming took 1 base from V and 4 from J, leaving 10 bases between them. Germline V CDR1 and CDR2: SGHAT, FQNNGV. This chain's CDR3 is CASSLVRTSTEAFF. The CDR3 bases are TGTGCCAGCAGCTTAGTTAGGACTTCCACTGAAGCTTTCTTT.

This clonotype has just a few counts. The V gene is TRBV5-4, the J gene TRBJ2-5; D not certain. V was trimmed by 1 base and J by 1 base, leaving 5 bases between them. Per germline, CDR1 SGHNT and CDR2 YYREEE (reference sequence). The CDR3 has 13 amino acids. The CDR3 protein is CASSLFLQETQYF. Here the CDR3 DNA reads TGTGCCAGCAGCTTGTTCCTCCAAGAGACCCAGTACTTC.

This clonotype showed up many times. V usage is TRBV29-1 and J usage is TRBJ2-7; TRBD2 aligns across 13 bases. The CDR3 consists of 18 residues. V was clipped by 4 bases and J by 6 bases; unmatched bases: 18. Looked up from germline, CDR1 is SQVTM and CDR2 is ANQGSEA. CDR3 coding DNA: TGCAGCGTTGTCGGAGGGACTAGCGGGGAACACACACCCCTCGAGCAGTACTTC. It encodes CSVVGGTSGEHTPLEQYF.

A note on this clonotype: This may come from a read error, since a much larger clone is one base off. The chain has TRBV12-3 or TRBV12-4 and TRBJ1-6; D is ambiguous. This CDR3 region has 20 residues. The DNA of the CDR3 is TGTGCCAGCAGTTTAGGGCCCCCACAAGGCTTCAGCTCCTATAATCCACCCCTCCACTTT. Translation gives CASSLGPPQGFSSYNPPLHF.

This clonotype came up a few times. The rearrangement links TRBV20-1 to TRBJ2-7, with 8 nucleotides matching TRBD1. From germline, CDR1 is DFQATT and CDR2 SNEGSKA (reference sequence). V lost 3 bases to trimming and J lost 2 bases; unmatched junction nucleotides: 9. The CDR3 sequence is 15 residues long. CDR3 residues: CSARDRDQPTYEQYF. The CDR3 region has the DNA TGCAGTGCTAGGGACAGGGACCAACCTACCTACGAGCAGTACTTC.

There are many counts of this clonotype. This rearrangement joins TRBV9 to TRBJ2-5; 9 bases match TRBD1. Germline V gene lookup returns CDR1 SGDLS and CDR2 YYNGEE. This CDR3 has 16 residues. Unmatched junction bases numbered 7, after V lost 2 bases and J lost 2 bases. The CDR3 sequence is CASSVWGQGSQETQYF. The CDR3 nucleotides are TGTGCCAGCAGCGTCTGGGGACAGGGTTCTCAAGAGACCCAGTACTTC.

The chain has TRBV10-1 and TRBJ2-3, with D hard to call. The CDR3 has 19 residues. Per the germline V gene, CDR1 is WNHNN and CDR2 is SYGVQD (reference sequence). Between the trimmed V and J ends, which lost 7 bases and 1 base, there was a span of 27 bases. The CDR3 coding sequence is TGCGCCAGCACCACCCTTAACGACACAGACGAACGGGGCACAGATACGCAGTATTTT. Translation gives CASTTLNDTDERGTDTQYF.

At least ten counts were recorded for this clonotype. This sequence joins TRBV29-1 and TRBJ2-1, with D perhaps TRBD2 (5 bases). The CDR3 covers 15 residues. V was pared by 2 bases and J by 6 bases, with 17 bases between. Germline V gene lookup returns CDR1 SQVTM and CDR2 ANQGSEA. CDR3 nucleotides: TGCAGCGTTGAAAGGTCCCTAGCAATACGCAATGAGCAGTTCTTC. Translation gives CSVERSLAIRNEQFF.

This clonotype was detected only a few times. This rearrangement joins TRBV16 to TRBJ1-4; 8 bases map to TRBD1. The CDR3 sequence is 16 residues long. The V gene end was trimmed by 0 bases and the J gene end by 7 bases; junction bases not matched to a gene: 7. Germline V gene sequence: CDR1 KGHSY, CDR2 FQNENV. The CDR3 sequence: CASSQSAGTGGEKLFF. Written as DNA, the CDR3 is TGTGCCAGCAGCCAATCAGCCGGGACAGGTGGTGAAAAACTGTTTTTT.

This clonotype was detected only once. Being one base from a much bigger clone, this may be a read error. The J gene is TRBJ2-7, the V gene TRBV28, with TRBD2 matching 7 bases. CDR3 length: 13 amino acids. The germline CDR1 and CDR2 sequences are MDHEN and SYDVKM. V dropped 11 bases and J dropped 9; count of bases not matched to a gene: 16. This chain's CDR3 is CACQREGRLWQYF. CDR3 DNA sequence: TGTGCCTGCCAAAGGGAGGGTCGGCTCTGGCAGTACTTC.

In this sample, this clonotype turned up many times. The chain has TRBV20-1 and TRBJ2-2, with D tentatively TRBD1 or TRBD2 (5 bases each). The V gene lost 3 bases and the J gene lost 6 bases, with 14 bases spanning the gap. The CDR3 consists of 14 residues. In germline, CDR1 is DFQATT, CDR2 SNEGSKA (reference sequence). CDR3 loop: CSARAGALAGELFF. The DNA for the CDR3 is TGCAGTGCTAGGGCCGGGGCCCTCGCCGGGGAGCTGTTTTTT.

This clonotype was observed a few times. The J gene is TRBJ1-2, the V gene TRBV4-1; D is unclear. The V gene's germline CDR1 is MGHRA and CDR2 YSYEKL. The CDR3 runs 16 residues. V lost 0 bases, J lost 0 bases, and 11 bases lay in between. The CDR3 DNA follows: TGCGCCAGCAGCCAAGATTTGGGCAGACCTAACTATGGCTACACCTTC. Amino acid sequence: CASSQDLGRPNYGYTF.

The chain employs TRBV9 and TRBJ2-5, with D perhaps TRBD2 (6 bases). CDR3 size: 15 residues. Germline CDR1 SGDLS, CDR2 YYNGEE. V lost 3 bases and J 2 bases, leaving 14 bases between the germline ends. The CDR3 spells CASSGDGSMQETQYF. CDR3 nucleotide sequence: TGTGCCAGCAGCGGTGACGGGAGTATGCAAGAGACCCAGTACTTC.

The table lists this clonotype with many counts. In DNA, the CDR3 is TGTGCCAGCAGCCCCGGGACTAGCGACAATGAGCAGTTCTTC. This sequence encodes CASSPGTSDNEQFF. The rearrangement links TRBV5-6 to TRBJ2-1; 10 bases are a match to TRBD2. J lost 5 bases, V lost 4 bases, and 3 bases had no gene match. In germline, CDR1 is SGHDT, CDR2 YYEEEE. The CDR3 extends over 14 amino acids.

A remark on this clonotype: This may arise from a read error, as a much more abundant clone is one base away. The CDR3 nucleotides read TGTGCCAGCAGCCTGGGGACTCTCACTGAAGCTTTCTTT. This codes for CASSLGTLTEAFF. V gene TRBV5-6 combines with J gene TRBJ1-1; D possibly corresponds to TRBD1 (5 bases). Germline assignment: CDR1 SGHDT and CDR2 YYEEEE. The CDR3 runs 13 residues. The germline V and J ends were trimmed by 4 bases and 4 bases, with 11 bases remaining between them.

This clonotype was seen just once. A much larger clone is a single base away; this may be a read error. The CDR3 bases are TGTGCCACCAGCAGAGATCAAGTGGGCAGCAACTATGGCCACACCTTC. This codes for CATSRDQVGSNYGHTF. The V call is TRBV15, the J call TRBJ1-2; the D is unclear. The germline CDR1 and CDR2 sequences are LNHNV and YYDKDF (reference sequence). The CDR3 runs to 16 residues.

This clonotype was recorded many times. The DNA for the CDR3 is TGTGCCAGCAGCTTATTAGGGGGCGGGGACGAGCAGTACTTC. Amino acids: CASSLLGGGDEQYF. This chain connects TRBV7-9 to TRBJ2-7, with D maybe TRBD1 (7 bases). Germline assignment: CDR1 SEHNR and CDR2 FQNEAQ (reference sequence). The CDR3 runs 14 residues. Trimming cost V 2 bases and J 5 bases, with 13 bases left between them.

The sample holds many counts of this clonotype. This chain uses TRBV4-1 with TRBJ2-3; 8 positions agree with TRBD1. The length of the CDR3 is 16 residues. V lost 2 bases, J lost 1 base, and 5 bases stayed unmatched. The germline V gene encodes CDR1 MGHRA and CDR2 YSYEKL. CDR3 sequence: CASSQFAGGGTDTQYF. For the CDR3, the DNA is TGCGCCAGCAGCCAATTCGCAGGGGGCGGCACAGATACGCAGTATTTT.

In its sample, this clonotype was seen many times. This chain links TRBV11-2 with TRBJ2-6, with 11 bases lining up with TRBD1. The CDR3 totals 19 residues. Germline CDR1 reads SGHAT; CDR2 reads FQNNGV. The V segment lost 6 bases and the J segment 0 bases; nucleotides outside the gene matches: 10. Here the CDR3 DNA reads TGTGCCAGCAGACCATTGTCCGGGACAGGGGGCTCTGGGGCCAACGTCCTGACTTTC. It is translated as CASRPLSGTGGSGANVLTF.

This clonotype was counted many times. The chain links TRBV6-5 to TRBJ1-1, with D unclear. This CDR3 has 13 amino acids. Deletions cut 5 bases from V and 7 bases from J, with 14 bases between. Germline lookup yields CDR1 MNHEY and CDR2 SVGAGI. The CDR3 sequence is CASSPNQRDEAFF. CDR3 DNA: TGTGCCAGCAGTCCAAATCAAAGGGATGAAGCTTTCTTT.

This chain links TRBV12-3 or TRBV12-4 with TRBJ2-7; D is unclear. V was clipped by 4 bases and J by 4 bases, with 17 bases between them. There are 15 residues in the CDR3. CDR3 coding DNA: TGTGCCAGCAGTTCTGACGGACGGAACGGTTACGAGCAGTACTTC. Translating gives CASSSDGRNGYEQYF.

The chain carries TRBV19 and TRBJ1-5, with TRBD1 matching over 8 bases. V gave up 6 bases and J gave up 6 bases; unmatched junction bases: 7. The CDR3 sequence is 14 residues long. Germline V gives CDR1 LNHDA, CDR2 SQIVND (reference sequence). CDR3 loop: CASRPGQGGQPQHF. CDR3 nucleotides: TGTGCCAGTAGGCCTGGACAGGGCGGTCAGCCCCAGCATTTT.

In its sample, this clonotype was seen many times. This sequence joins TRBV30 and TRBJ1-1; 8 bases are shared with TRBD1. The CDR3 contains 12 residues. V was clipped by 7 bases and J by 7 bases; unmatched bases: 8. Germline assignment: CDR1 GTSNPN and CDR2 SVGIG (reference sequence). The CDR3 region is CASQGQEIEAFF. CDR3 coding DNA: TGTGCCTCCCAGGGACAGGAAATTGAAGCTTTCTTT.

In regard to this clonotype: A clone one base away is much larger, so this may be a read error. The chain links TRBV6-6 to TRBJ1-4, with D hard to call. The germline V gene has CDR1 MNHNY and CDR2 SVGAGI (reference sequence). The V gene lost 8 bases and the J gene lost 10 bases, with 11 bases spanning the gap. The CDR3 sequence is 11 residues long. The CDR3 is CASGLTGKLFF. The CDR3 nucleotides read TGTGCCAGCGGACTTACGGGAAAACTGTTTTTT.

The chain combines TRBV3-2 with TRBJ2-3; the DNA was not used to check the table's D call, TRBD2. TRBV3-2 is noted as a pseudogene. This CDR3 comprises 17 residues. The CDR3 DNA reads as TGTGCCAGCAGCCAAGATGGACTAGCGGGGAACACAGATACGCAGTATTTT. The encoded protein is CASSQDGLAGNTDTQYF.